This TCR beta chain was identified in a study of naive and memory T cell subsets. Study observations and caveats: Over 90% of naive TCR sequences appeared only once after error correction, unlike memory subsets.

In this sample, this clonotype turned up a few times. Antigen: not known. V lost 4 bases, J lost 8 bases, and 11 bases lay in between. This CDR3 has 12 amino acids. Germline CDR1 MNHEY, CDR2 SVGAGI. Both TRBC1 and TRBC2 were covered by a beta constant-region primer of two equimolar oligonucleotides. Ligated cDNA was amplified by four rounds of PCR with nested alpha and beta constant-region primers and SP2. In TCRdb, the UMI-ligation and nested PCR reads were re-called with MiXCR into one record per CDR3 protein. The table includes around 30,000 distinct CDR3 sequences, approximately 17% detected once. V is TRBV6-5 and J is TRBJ1-2; no definite D call. This sequence was found in a human donor in good health. The sample comprised effector memory CD4+ T cells from blood. The subset here: effector memory, CD45RA- CD27-. The CDR3 DNA sequence: TGTGCCAGCAGTTTTTGGGGTGGCGGCTACACCTTC. The encoded protein is CASSFWGGGYTF.